This record looks at one TCR beta chain sequence and its context. Its antigen remains unidentified. These data are taken from a study of cytomegalovirus exposure and HLA in healthy donors. Study-level points and caveats: Overall, some 160 TCR beta chains were annotated as cytomegalovirus-associated. Sequencing likely produced, as an artifact, a cluster of highly shared sequence variants.

Unrecorded immune exposures were likely, despite nominal health at sampling. Between the trimmed V and J ends, which lost 2 bases and 8 bases, there was a span of 9 bases. Germline V gene data show CDR1 as MNHNY and CDR2 as SVGAGI (reference sequence). The CDR3 is 13 residues long. Use of 60 Vbeta and 13 Jbeta primers characterized the PCR. Using immunoSEQ multiplex PCR, the repertoire was profiled, and TCRdb retains in-frame clones only, with some absent. Among 100,000 to 150,000 clones listed, about 80% were seen once. Sequencing was carried out using PBMCs. This TCR derives from a woman aged 45-65 years in good health and CMV-seronegative. J is TRBJ1-4 and V is TRBV6-6, with D possibly matching TRBD1 (6 bases). CDR3 sequence (DNA): TGTGCCAGCAGTTACAGGGGGTTAGAAAAACTGTTTTTT. The encoded protein is CASSYRGLEKLFF.